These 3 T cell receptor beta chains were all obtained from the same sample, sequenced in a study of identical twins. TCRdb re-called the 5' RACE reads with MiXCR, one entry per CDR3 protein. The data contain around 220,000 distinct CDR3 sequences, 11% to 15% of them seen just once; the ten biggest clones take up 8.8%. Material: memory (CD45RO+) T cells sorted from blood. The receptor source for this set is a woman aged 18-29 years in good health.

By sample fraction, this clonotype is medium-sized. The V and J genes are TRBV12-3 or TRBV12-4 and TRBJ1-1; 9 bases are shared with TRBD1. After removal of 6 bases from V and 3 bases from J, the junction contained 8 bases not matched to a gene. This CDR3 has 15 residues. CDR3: CASRRTGEGDTEAFF. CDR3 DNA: TGTGCCAGCAGGCGGACAGGGGAAGGGGACACTGAAGCTTTCTTT.

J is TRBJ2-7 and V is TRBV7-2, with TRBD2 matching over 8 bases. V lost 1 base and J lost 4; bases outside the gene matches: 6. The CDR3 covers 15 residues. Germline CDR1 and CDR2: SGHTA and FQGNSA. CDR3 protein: CASSLVWTSTYEQYF. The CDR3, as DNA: TGTGCCAGCAGCTTAGTTTGGACTAGCACGTACGAGCAGTACTTC.

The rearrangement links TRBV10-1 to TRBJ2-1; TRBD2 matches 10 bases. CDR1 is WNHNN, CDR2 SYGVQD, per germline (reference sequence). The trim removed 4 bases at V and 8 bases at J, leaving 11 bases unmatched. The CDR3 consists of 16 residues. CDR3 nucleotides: TGCGCCAGCAGTGCCCACTCTAGCGGGAGAGCTGATGAGCAGTTCTTC. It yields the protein CASSAHSSGRADEQFF.